The present entry profiles one TCR beta chain with its context. Its antigen is unknown. Looked up from germline, CDR1 is SGDLS and CDR2 is YYNGEE. The germline V and J ends were trimmed by 1 base and 7 bases, with 21 bases remaining between them. The CDR3 length is 16 residues. The sample belongs to a study of beta chain features in type 1 diabetes. Expressed TCRB transcripts got sequenced, as all isolated RNA was reverse transcribed. TCRdb's copy holds only in-frame clones and misses some; the assay was immunoSEQ multiplex PCR. The data hold hundreds of thousands of clones, with over 12% observed a single time. Study findings and constraints: Naive, central memory and regulatory TCRB repertoires appeared more similar among patients than healthy donors. Shorter TCRB CDR3s, moderately but significantly so, were found in Type 1 diabetes patients in all four CD4+ subsets.

The authors took one heparinised blood draw, averaging roughly 100 mL, from each donor. The TCR was taken from a man aged 18 to 30 with type 1 diabetes. J is TRBJ2-7 and V is TRBV9; D is possibly TRBD1 or TRBD2 (5 bases each). The sample consisted of naive CD4+ T cells from blood. The CDR3, as DNA: TGTGCCAGCAGCGTAAGGGGCGGACTTGGTTGGGGGGAGCAGTACTTC. The encoded protein is CASSVRGGLGWGEQYF.